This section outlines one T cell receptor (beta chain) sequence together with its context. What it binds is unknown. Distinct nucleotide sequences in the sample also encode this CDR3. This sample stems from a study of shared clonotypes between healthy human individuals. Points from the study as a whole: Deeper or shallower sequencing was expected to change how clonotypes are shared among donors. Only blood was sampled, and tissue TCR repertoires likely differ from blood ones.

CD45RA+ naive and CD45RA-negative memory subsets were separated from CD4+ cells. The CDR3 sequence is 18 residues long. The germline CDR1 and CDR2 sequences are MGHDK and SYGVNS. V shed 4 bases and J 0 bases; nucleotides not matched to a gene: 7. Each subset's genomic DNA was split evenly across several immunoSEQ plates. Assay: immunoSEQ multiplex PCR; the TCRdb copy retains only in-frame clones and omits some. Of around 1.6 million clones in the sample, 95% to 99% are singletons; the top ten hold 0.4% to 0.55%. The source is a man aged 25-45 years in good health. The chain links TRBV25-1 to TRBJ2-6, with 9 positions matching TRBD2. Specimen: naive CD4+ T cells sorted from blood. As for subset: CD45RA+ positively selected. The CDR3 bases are TGTGCCAGCAGTGGTTTAGCGGGAGTGGGCTCTGGGGCCAACGTCCTGACTTTC. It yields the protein CASSGLAGVGSGANVLTF.